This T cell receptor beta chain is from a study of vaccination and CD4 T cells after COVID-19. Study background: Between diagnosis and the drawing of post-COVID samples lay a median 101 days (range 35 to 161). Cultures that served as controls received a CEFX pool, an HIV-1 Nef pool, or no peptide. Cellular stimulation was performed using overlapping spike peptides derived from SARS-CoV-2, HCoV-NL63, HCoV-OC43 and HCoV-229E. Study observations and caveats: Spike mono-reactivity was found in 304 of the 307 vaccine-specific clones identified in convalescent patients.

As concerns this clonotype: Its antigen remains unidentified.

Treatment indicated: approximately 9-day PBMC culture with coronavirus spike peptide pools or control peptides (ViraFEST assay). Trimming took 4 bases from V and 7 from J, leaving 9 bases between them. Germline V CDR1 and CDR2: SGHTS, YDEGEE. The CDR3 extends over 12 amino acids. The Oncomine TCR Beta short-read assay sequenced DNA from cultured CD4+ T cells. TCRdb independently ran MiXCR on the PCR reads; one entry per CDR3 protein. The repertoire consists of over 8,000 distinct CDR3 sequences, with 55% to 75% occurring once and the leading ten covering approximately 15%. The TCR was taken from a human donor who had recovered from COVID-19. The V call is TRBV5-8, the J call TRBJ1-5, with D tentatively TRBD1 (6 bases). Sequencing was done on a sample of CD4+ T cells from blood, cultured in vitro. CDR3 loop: CASSAGDQPQHF. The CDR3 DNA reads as TGTGCCAGCAGCGCAGGGGACCAGCCCCAGCATTTT.